The entry below gives a single TCR beta chain sequence along with its context. Its antigen is unknown. This entry is derived from a study of cytotoxic CD8 clonotypes in ibrutinib-treated CLL. Study as a whole: Sequencing produced an average of about 260,000 productive templates and 85,000 to 100,000 productive rearrangements per sample.

Data came from immunoSEQ multiplex PCR; TCRdb stores just in-frame clones and leaves some out. The sample carries some 200,000 clones, over 60% recorded once. Whole-study findings and limits: Baseline levels were approached again at progression, after clonality had risen at ibrutinib response. Patients had baseline clonality above age-matched healthy donors, and this clonality moved with circulating CD8+ T-cell counts. Once treatment began, public clonotypes, which were uncommon, contracted or stayed stable.

The receptor was isolated from a human donor with chronic lymphocytic leukemia. The sample here was PBMCs, taken after 24 months of ibrutinib treatment.

CDR3 sequence reads: CASSMGHGSDFTSTDTQYF. The CDR3 region has the DNA TGTGCCAGTAGTATGGGCCATGGCTCCGACTTTACTAGCACAGATACGCAGTATTTT. The V and J genes are TRBV19 and TRBJ2-3, with D unresolved. Germline values: CDR1 LNHDA, CDR2 SQIVND (reference sequence). The V gene lost 3 bases and the J gene lost 0 bases, with 22 bases spanning the gap. The length of the CDR3 is 19 residues.